Listed below are T cell receptor beta chains from one sample, sequenced in a study of T cells in localized non-small cell lung cancer. Data came from immunoSEQ multiplex PCR; TCRdb stores just in-frame clones and leaves some out. The sample has about 70,000 clones, around 85% seen once. Sample: peripheral blood, taken before any cancer treatment. These receptors came from a female donor older than 55 with stage I lung adenocarcinoma. Each CDR3 is given with its conserved first and last residue. The D gene is left open where the match is weak. Size values are once, few and many counts, or a class for expanded clones, and some rows have none.

d_call	j_call	v_call	clone_size	cdr3_aa	cdr3_nt
-	TRBJ2-5	TRBV5-1	-	CASSLASIETQYF	TGCGCCAGCAGCTTGGCGAGCATAGAGACCCAGTACTTC
-	TRBJ2-3	TRBV4-2	once	CASSQPYTDTQYF	TGTGCCAGCAGCCAACCGTACACAGATACGCAGTATTTT
TRBD2	TRBJ2-1	TRBV4-1	few	CASSLHLAGEEQFF	TGCGCCAGCAGCCTCCATCTAGCGGGGGAAGAGCAGTTCTTC
TRBD2	TRBJ2-2	TRBV5-4	-	CASSLVLAGGPGELFF	TGTGCCAGCAGCTTGGTACTAGCGGGAGGGCCCGGGGAGCTGTTTTTT
-	TRBJ2-7	TRBV6-5	medium-sized	CASSYDSGVGEQYF	TGTGCCAGCAGTTACGACTCCGGGGTGGGCGAGCAGTACTTC
TRBD2	TRBJ2-3	TRBV11-3	few	CASSVGLAGGTDTQYF	TGTGCCAGCAGCGTCGGACTAGCGGGAGGGACAGATACGCAGTATTTT
-	TRBJ1-1	TRBV6-1	few	CASSEGVGTNTEAFF	TGTGCCAGCAGTGAAGGGGTTGGGACGAACACTGAAGCTTTCTTT
-	TRBJ2-7	TRBV2	-	CASSPRLGSYEQYF	TGTGCCAGCAGTCCTCGCCTAGGCTCCTACGAGCAGTACTTC
-	TRBJ1-1	TRBV29-1	-	CSAVVTEAFF	TGCAGCGCCGTTGTTACTGAAGCTTTCTTT
TRBD1	TRBJ2-2	TRBV9	-	CASRAGTGAGELFF	TGTGCCAGCAGAGCCGGGACAGGGGCCGGGGAGCTGTTTTTT
TRBD2	TRBJ2-1	TRBV7-9	-	CASSLALAEYNEQFF	TGTGCCAGCAGCTTAGCACTAGCGGAATACAATGAGCAGTTCTTC
-	TRBJ2-7	TRBV4-3	-	CASSRLWDASYEQYF	TGCGCCAGCAGCCGCCTATGGGACGCATCCTACGAGCAGTACTTC
TRBD1	TRBJ1-3	TRBV19	-	CASRQNRGENTIYF	TGTGCCAGTCGCCAGAACAGGGGGGAAAACACCATATATTTT
-	TRBJ1-4	TRBV7-9	-	CASSLDLGSTRTEKLFF	TGTGCCAGCAGCTTAGACCTAGGATCAACTAGGACTGAAAAACTGTTTTTT
-	TRBJ2-5	TRBV7-6	-	CASTPVRARETQYF	TGTGCCTCAACCCCCGTTAGGGCGCGGGAGACCCAGTACTTC
TRBD2	TRBJ2-2	TRBV5-1	-	CASSLRTSGSGELFF	TGCGCCAGCAGCCTCCGGACTAGCGGGAGTGGGGAGCTGTTTTTT
TRBD1	TRBJ1-2	TRBV29-1	-	CSVTRDRANYGYTF	TGCAGCGTGACCCGGGACAGGGCTAACTATGGCTACACCTTC
TRBD1	TRBJ1-1	TRBV7-2	few	CASSPTIGQGNTEAFF	TGTGCCAGCAGCCCAACTATCGGACAGGGGAACACTGAAGCTTTCTTT
-	TRBJ1-1	TRBV9	-	CASSKQGVGTEAFF	TGTGCCAGCAGCAAACAGGGTGTAGGCACTGAAGCTTTCTTT
-	TRBJ2-7	TRBV18	-	CASSPDGTGPLGNEQYF	TGTGCCAGCTCACCAGACGGGACGGGACCGCTCGGAAACGAGCAGTACTTC
TRBD2	TRBJ2-2	TRBV9	-	CASSSGAGGTGELFF	TGTGCCAGCAGCTCCGGAGCGGGAGGCACCGGGGAGCTGTTTTTT
TRBD1	TRBJ1-3	TRBV18	few	CASSPGQGLGNTIYF	TGTGCCAGCTCACCTGGACAGGGCTTGGGAAACACCATATATTTT
-	TRBJ2-3	TRBV27	-	CASSLWGSTDTQYF	TGTGCCAGCAGTTTATGGGGTAGCACAGATACGCAGTATTTT
TRBD2	TRBJ2-7	TRBV11-2	-	CASSLAGYEQYF	TGTGCCAGCAGTTTAGCGGGATACGAGCAGTACTTC